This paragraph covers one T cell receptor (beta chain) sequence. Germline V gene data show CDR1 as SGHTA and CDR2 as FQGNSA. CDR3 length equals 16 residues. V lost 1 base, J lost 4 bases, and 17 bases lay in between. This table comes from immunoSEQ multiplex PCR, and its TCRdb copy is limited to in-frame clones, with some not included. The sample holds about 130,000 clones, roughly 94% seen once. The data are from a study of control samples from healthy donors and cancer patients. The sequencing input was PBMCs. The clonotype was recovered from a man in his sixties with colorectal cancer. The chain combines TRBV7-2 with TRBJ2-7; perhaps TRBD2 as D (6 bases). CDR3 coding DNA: TGTGCCAGCAGCTTAGATTCGGAGGGGCCAGGATACGAGCAGTACTTC. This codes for CASSLDSEGPGYEQYF.